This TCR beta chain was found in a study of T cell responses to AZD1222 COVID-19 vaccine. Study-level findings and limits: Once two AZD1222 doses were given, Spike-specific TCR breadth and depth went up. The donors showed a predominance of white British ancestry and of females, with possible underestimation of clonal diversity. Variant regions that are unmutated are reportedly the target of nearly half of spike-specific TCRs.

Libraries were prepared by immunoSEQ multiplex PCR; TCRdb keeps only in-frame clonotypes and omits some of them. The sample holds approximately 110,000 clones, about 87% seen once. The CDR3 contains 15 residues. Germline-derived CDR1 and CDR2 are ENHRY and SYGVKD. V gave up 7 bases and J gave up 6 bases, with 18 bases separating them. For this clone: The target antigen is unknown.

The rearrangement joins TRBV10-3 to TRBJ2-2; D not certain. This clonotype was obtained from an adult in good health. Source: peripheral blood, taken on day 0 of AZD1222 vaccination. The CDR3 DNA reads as TGTGCCATCACCAAAGACGGATATGGTGCCGGGGAGCTGTTTTTT. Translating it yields CAITKDGYGAGELFF.